Detailed here is one T cell receptor beta chain. This clone was observed many times. There is no known antigen for this receptor. No base quality information exists; no much larger clone differs at one position. Other DNA sequences in this sample translate to the same CDR3. These data belong to a study of beta chain features in type 1 diabetes listed by TCRdb under 2018. At the level of the whole study: Mean age, gender distribution, total cell number and subset yield were not different between patients and healthy donors. In the study, TCRB repertoires of sorted circulating CD4+ T cell subsets from recently diagnosed type 1 diabetes patients were compared with those of matched healthy donors. Regulatory and stem cell-like memory subsets were obtained from only 8 patients and about 8 healthy donors, while naive and central memory subsets were obtained from all 28 donors. A total of 100 million to 110 million sorted cells were examined across all samples, and a strong correlation was observed between cell number per subset and RNA yield.

General conclusions and limits of the study: In all four CD4+ subsets, TCRB CDR3 length was moderately but significantly shorter in type 1 diabetes patients. Naive, central memory and regulatory TCRB repertoires appeared more similar among patients than among healthy donors. Fewer insertions and more nucleotide deletions at VDJ recombination sites were observed in patients with type 1 diabetes, implying thymic rearrangement abnormalities. Because small numbers of individuals were included in the HLA sub-analyses, any influence of HLA type on TCRB rearrangement was left unresolved. Because cDNA was sequenced instead of genomic DNA, highly expressing activated cells could be over-represented, though the groups showed no difference in activation or CD3 levels. PCR may preferentially amplify shorter templates, but because patient and control samples were amplified and corrected together, any resulting skew would affect both groups equally.

The High Capacity cDNA Reverse Transcription Kit was used to reverse transcribe all of the isolated RNA, meaning that expressed TCRB transcripts were what got sequenced. Deep immunoSEQ sequencing was applied to naive, central memory and regulatory T cell samples, giving an average of roughly 3.3 million total reads per sample. Sorted cells were lysed in RLT buffer, and RNA was extracted using DNase-treated RNeasy Micro or Mini kits according to cell number. To prevent cross-contamination, every cell subset was processed on its own, while patient and healthy donor samples were processed together. The immunoSEQ multiplex PCR was used to amplify TCRB sequences from cDNA, generating 87-bp fragments that spanned the CDR3 region. Amplicons were sequenced on the Illumina HiSeq platform. As for the original processing: Synthetic template baselines were used to correct PCR bias computationally, reads within Hamming distance 2 were collapsed, and singletons that could not be merged were discarded. By aligning reads against IMGT, V, D and J genes, CDR3 length, and insertions or deletions at six rearrangement sites were assigned. Within each subset, clonotype counts were normalized to the number of sorted cells before true diversity and Gini coefficients were calculated with the tcR R package. Repertoire sharing was quantified using the overlap coefficient calculated on TCRB nucleotide sequences. Held by TCRdb, this immuneACCESS table contains in-frame sequences only and omits some clones. Under half of the omission traces to an unresolved V gene where checked; the cause of the rest is unknown. V and J calls and clone size come straight from that table; D and trimming were deduced from the DNA. Within this sample are about 340,000 clones, with approximately 10% of them counted one time only. Together, the top ten hold approximately 1% of the sample.

The CDR3 holds 15 amino acids from the cysteine to the phenylalanine. The retained sequence is limited to the CDR3, 45 bases, with the frame set at the first base. At the junction V is shortened by 3 bases and J by 7 bases; bases outside the gene matches: 5. The germline V gene specifies SGHTA as CDR1 and FQGNSA as CDR2. Each donor gave one peripheral blood draw, averaging roughly 120 mL, which was collected into heparinised tubes. Naive, central memory, regulatory and stem cell-like memory CD4+ T cells were sorted on a BD FACSAria II using a panel including CD45RO, CCR7, CD25, CD127, CD95 and CD27. A purity above 98% was achieved for all sorted populations. PBMCs were isolated right away by Lymphoprep density gradient centrifugation and were stained directly, without culture. So that batch effects would be minimized, each experiment stained and sorted samples in pairs, pairing one healthy donor with one patient.

The chain links TRBV7-2 with TRBJ2-1, with 11 bases in between that match TRBD2. This TCR derives from a man aged 30 to 45 with type 1 diabetes. The sample comprised central memory CD4+ T cells from blood. The CDR3 sequence is CASSFSGGAGNEQFF. The sequenced DNA: TGTGCCAGCAGCTTTAGCGGGGGGGCTGGTAATGAGCAGTTCTTC.